The T cell receptor (beta chain) under discussion was sequenced for a study of T cell responses to AZD1222 COVID-19 vaccine. Germline V gives CDR1 SGHTA, CDR2 FQGTGA. This CDR3 has 15 residues. Trimming took off 5 bases at V and 1 base at J, with 11 bases between the two ends. Clones were sequenced by immunoSEQ multiplex PCR, and TCRdb holds only the in-frame ones, with some missing. This sample yields over 110,000 clones, of which about 87% are seen a single time; approximately 6% belongs to the top ten. The source material was peripheral blood, sampled on day 0 of AZD1222 vaccination. The clonotype comes from an adult in good health. The chain links TRBV7-3 to TRBJ2-2, with D hard to call. CDR3 protein: CASSPSTLNTGELFF. The CDR3 nucleotides read TGTGCCAGCAGCCCTTCTACCTTGAACACCGGGGAGCTGTTTTTT.